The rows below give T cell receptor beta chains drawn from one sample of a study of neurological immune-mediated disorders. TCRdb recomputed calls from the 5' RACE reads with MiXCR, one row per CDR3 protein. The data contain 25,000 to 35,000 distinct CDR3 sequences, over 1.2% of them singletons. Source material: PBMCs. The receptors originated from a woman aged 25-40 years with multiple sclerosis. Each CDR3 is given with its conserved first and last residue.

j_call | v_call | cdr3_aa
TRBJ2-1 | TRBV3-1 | CASSQPDRGNEQFF
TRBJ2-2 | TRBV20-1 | CSASTRYTGELFF
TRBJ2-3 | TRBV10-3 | CAISESTGGKDTQYF
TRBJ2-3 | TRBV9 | CASSVGRTSAGDTQYF
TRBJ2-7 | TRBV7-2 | CASSLHSEQYF
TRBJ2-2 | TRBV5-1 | CASSLAYTGELFF
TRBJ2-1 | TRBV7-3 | CASSFRTGRYNEQFF
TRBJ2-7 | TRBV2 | CASSGFASPYDEQYF
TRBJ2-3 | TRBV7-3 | CASSSTGGEDTQYF
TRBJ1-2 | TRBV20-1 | CSARLETGDNYGYTF
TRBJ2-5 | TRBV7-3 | CASSSDSRSGETQYF
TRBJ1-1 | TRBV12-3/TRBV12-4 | CASSLAGTGSRAFF
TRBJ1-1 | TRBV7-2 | CASSPLGGRTEAFF
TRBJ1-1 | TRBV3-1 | CASSQEGSTGRFTEAFF
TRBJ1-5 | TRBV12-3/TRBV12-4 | CASSFSAESNQPQHF
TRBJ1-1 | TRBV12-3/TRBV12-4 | CASSIQSLTNTEAFF
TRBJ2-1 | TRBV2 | CASQGDTNEQFF
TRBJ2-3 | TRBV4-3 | CASSQQRGGADTQYF
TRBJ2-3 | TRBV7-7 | CASSRQGTSGTDTQYF
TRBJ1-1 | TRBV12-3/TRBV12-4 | CASSSSRTEAFF
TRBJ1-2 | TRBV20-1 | CSARGGYGYTF
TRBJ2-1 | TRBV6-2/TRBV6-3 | CASSSRGGLNEQFF
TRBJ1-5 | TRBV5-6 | CASSWSWNQPQHF
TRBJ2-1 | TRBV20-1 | CSAVAGGPYEQFF
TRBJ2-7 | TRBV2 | CASRAGPASEQYF
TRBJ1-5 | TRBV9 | CASSVVGNQPQHF
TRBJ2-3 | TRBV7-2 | CASSLRPLGLAGRTDTQYF
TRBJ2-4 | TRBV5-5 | CASSLAGVNIQYF
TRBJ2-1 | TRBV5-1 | CASSSTGSGGFYNEQFF
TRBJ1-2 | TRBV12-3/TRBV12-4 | CASQGAGGYTF
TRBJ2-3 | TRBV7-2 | CASSLVDFTTDTQYF
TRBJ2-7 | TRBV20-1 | CSAVRTGGVEQYF
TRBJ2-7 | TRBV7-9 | CASSLRDKSYEQYF
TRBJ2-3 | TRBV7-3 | CASSPQPTDTQYF
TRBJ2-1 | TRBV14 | CASSRGSSAQFF
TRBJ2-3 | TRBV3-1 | CASSPGTGADTQYF
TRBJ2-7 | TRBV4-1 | CASSPSVLRDRGSEQYF
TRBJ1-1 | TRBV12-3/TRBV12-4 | CASTRTSTGGQAFF
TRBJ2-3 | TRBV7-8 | CANKLAGMADTQYF
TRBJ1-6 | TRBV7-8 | CASSLVEGRNSPLHF
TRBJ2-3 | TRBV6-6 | CASSNTDTQYF
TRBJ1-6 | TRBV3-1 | CASSERTGSSYNSPLHF
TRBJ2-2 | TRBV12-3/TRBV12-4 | CASRHRVPGELFF
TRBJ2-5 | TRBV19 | CASSFRGGVETQYF